The 10 T cell receptor beta chains below all came from one sample that was sequenced in a study of metastatic and nonmetastatic thyroid tumors. TCRdb reanalyzed the PCR reads via MiXCR. The sample has some 34,000 clones, over 15% seen once; the top ten hold more than 4%. Thyroid surgery took place with no prior treatment in any patient. The sample was blood. Every receptor here comes from a female donor with papillary thyroid cancer or a benign thyroid nodule (not recorded which). Some clones in this sample may be carry-over from other donors' samples.

This clone appeared many times. The chain couples TRBV30 to TRBJ1-5, with D possibly TRBD1 on 5 matching bases. The germline gives CDR1 GTSNPN, CDR2 SVGIG (reference sequence). V was shortened by 0 bases and J by 7 bases, with 10 bases between the two germline ends. The CDR3 contains 13 residues. The CDR3: CAWSVGEWQPQHF. CDR3 DNA: TGTGCCTGGAGTGTGGGGGAATGGCAGCCCCAGCATTTT.

In its sample, this clone was seen many times. The CDR3 here is CSARDTLAVVYEQYF. DNA for the CDR3: TGCAGTGCTAGAGATACCCTAGCGGTAGTCTACGAGCAGTACTTC. The J gene is TRBJ2-7, the V gene TRBV20-1; 7 nucleotides match TRBD2. CDR3 length: 15 amino acids. CDR1 DFQATT and CDR2 SNEGSKA come from the germline V gene (reference sequence). V was pared by 0 bases and J by 3 bases, with 8 bases of the junction left unmatched.

This sequence joins TRBV19 and TRBJ2-7, with TRBD2 identical over 10 bases. With V trimmed by 3 bases and J by 0 bases, 2 bases remained unmatched. The CDR3 has 15 amino acids. Germline V gene lookup returns CDR1 LNHDA and CDR2 SQIVND (reference sequence). DNA of the CDR3: TGTGCCAGTAGTATCAAGCGGGAGGGCTCCTACGAGCAGTACTTC. This codes for CASSIKREGSYEQYF.

This rearrangement joins TRBV4-1 to TRBJ2-7; unclear D gene. This CDR3 has 17 residues. V lost 0 bases and J 2 bases, leaving 17 bases between the germline ends. Germline CDR1 reads MGHRA; CDR2 reads YSYEKL. Here the CDR3 reads CASSQDGDSTVPYEQYF. As DNA, the CDR3 is TGCGCCAGCAGCCAAGATGGTGACTCGACTGTTCCCTACGAGCAGTACTTC.

This clone was seen a handful of times. The chain recombines TRBV7-9 with TRBJ2-7; D unclear. V was shortened by 5 bases and J by 4 bases, with 9 bases between the two germline ends. The CDR3 length is 12 residues. Per germline, CDR1 SEHNR and CDR2 FQNEAQ (reference sequence). The CDR3 DNA is TGTGCCAGCAGCCATAGTCTGTACGAGCAGTACTTC. It encodes CASSHSLYEQYF.

This clone was seen at least ten times. The V gene is TRBV10-3, the J gene TRBJ1-2; D is unresolved. This CDR3 is 14 amino acids long. CDR1 is ENHRY, CDR2 SYGVKD, per germline. Trimming took off 0 bases at V and 7 bases at J, with 12 bases between the two ends. The CDR3 DNA is TGTGCCATCAGTGAGTCAGGCGGGTTTGGTGGCTACACCTTC. Translating gives CAISESGGFGGYTF.

The chain employs TRBV24-1 and TRBJ2-7, with a possible D match to TRBD2 (5 bases). CDR1 KGHDR and CDR2 SFDVKD come from the germline V gene. The CDR3 runs 14 residues. Trimming pared 4 bases from V and 9 bases from J, leaving 18 bases between. DNA of the CDR3: TGTGCCACCAGTGACGTACACTGTCGGGAAGGGCAGTACTTC. This codes for CATSDVHCREGQYF.

This clone was counted at least ten times. The chain carries TRBV4-3 and TRBJ1-2; D uncertain. The CDR3 length is 14 residues. Between the trimmed V and J ends, which lost 0 bases and 7 bases, there was a span of 12 bases. Looked up from germline, CDR1 is LGHNA and CDR2 is YSLEER. The CDR3 is CASSQEAGLPGYTF. CDR3 nucleotide sequence: TGCGCCAGCAGCCAAGAGGCGGGTCTCCCTGGCTACACCTTC.

V usage is TRBV6-2 or TRBV6-3 and J usage is TRBJ2-7; no clear D gene. The germline V gene has CDR1 MNHEY and CDR2 SVGEGT. The CDR3 is made up of 14 amino acids. Trimming took 10 bases from V and 1 from J, leaving 17 bases between them. The CDR3 sequence: CATRYSSSSYEQYF. The CDR3 DNA follows: TGTGCCACCCGGTACTCGTCTAGTTCCTACGAGCAGTACTTC.

As to this clone: Its ends do not fully match the called genes, so a read error is possible. This chain joins TRBV20-1 and TRBJ2-3; 8 positions agree with TRBD2. Germline V CDR1 and CDR2: DFQATT, SNEGSKA (reference sequence). The CDR3 covers 19 residues. CDR3 protein: CSAIAQRAVVWTSTYTQYF. CDR3 DNA: TGCAGTGCTATAGCACAGCGGGCGGTTGTGTGGACTAGCACATATACGCAGTATTTT.